One and the same sample provided the 14 T cell receptor beta chains below, sequenced in a study of blood T cell repertoires in COVID-19. Repertoires were generated with immunoSEQ multiplex PCR, while TCRdb's copy carries only in-frame clones and drops some. The data contain about 90,000 clones, 72% of them singletons. Source material: peripheral blood. Receptor source: a woman aged 80 or over with acute or convalescent COVID-19.

This chain joins TRBV10-3 and TRBJ1-3, with TRBD1 matching 7 bases. V lost 6 bases and J lost 0; bases outside the gene matches: 2. The CDR3 is made up of 14 amino acids. Germline CDR1 is ENHRY and CDR2 is SYGVKD. The CDR3 region is CAISGTASGNTIYF. In DNA, the CDR3 is TGTGCCATCAGCGGGACAGCCTCTGGAAACACCATATATTTT.

This chain connects TRBV4-2 to TRBJ2-3; the match to TRBD2 covers 8 bases. The J segment lost 4 bases and the V segment lost 0 bases, leaving 3 bases of the junction unmatched. Germline V CDR1 and CDR2: LGHNA, YNFKEQ. The CDR3 runs to 15 residues. In DNA, the CDR3 is TGTGCCAGCAGCCAAGAACGGGGGGGCGCAGATACGCAGTATTTT. Amino acids: CASSQERGGADTQYF.

Here the CDR3 DNA reads TGTGCCAGCAGCACAGGGGGCCCTTACTATGGCTACACCTTC. Translating gives CASSTGGPYYGYTF. J is TRBJ1-2 and V is TRBV28; TRBD1 aligns across 9 bases. The CDR3 runs 14 residues. Germline CDR1 and CDR2: MDHEN and SYDVKM. After removal of 6 bases from V and 3 bases from J, the junction contained 5 bases not matched to a gene.

The chain joins TRBV15 to TRBJ1-1, with D unresolved. Trimming removed 3 bases from V and 0 bases from J, with 5 bases in between. Per the germline V gene, CDR1 is LNHNV and CDR2 is YYDKDF (reference sequence). The CDR3 sequence is 13 residues long. CDR3 residues: CATSSTVNTEAFF. The DNA of the CDR3 is TGTGCCACCAGCAGCACGGTGAACACTGAAGCTTTCTTT. Drawing the rest from reference TRBV15 and TRBJ1-1, the complete variable domain is DAMVIQNPRYQVTQFGKPVTLSCSQTLNHNVMYWYQQKSSQAPKLLFHYYDKDFNNEADTPDNFQSRRPNTSFCFLDIRSPGLGDTAMYLCATSSTVNTEAFFGQGTRLTVV.

The V call is TRBV18, the J call TRBJ1-4; D gene ambiguous. Germline loops: CDR1 KGHSH, CDR2 LQKENI. This CDR3 spans 14 amino acids. Trimming cost V 5 bases and J 1 base, with 8 bases left between them. CDR3 sequence reads: CASSAQRTNEKLFF. CDR3 DNA sequence: TGTGCCAGCTCAGCACAGAGAACTAATGAAAAACTGTTTTTT.

The chain combines TRBV9 with TRBJ2-3; maybe TRBD2 (5 bases). The germline CDR1 and CDR2 sequences are SGDLS and YYNGEE. The CDR3 totals 16 residues. Trimming left V 4 bases short and J 0 bases short, with 15 bases between. The CDR3 nucleotides are TGTGCCAGCAGCAAGTCTAGCTCCACTAGCACAGATACGCAGTATTTT. Residues: CASSKSSSTSTDTQYF.

In regard to this clone: One junction end disagrees with the germline gene, perhaps due to a read error. The CDR3 DNA sequence: TGTGCCAGCAGCTTAGATGGGCGGTTTCAGGGCTTC. This gives the protein CASSLDGRFQGF. J is TRBJ1-2 and V is TRBV7-9, with D possibly matching TRBD1 (5 bases). This CDR3 contains 12 residues. Germline lookup yields CDR1 SEHNR and CDR2 FQNEAQ (reference sequence).

The chain is built from TRBV5-8 and TRBJ1-2, with no clear D. Germline values: CDR1 SGHTS, CDR2 YDEGEE. CDR3 size: 14 residues. Trimming left V 0 bases short and J 4 bases short, with 10 bases between. The CDR3 DNA sequence: TGTGCCAGCAGCTTGGTTTCCGCGCCCTATGGCTACACCTTC. Translation: CASSLVSAPYGYTF.

The chain is built from TRBV6-5 and TRBJ1-6; D unclear. Trimming removed 0 bases from V and 10 bases from J, with 4 bases in between. CDR3 length: 12 amino acids. Germline V gene lookup returns CDR1 MNHEY and CDR2 SVGAGI. CDR3 in amino acids: CASSYSRSPLHF. The CDR3 DNA reads TGTGCCAGCAGTTACTCGCGGTCACCCCTCCACTTT.

The rearrangement links TRBV2 to TRBJ2-2, with 9 bases matching TRBD1. Germline CDR1 SNHLY, CDR2 FYNNEI. V lost 4 bases and J lost 0; bases outside the gene matches: 0. This CDR3 comprises 15 residues. The CDR3 coding sequence is TGTGCCAGCAGTGGACAGGGGGCGAACACCGGGGAGCTGTTTTTT. Its translation: CASSGQGANTGELFF. The whole variable domain, remainder taken from reference TRBV2 and TRBJ2-2, is EPEVTQTPSHQVTQMGQEVILRCVPISNHLYFYWYRQILGQKVEFLVSFYNNEISEKSEIFDDQFSVERPDGSNFTLKIRSTKLEDSAMYFCASSGQGANTGELFFGEGSRLTVL.

J is TRBJ1-2 and V is TRBV5-6; the D gene is possibly TRBD1 (5 bases). The germline V gene has CDR1 SGHDT and CDR2 YYEEEE. This CDR3 comprises 15 residues. Between the trimmed V and J ends, which lost 0 bases and 7 bases, there was a span of 16 bases. For the CDR3, the DNA is TGTGCCAGCAGCTTGGACATCGGGGGGAAGACTGGCTACACCTTC. Encoded protein: CASSLDIGGKTGYTF.

The genes are TRBV6-6 and TRBJ2-7; 10 nucleotides line up with TRBD1. CDR3 length equals 15 residues. After removal of 5 bases from V and 1 base from J, the junction contained 5 bases not matched to a gene. Per the germline V gene, CDR1 is MNHNY and CDR2 is SVGAGI (reference sequence). CDR3: CASSPGQGVSYEQYF. In nucleotides, the CDR3 is TGTGCCAGCAGTCCCGGACAGGGGGTATCCTACGAGCAGTACTTC.

The rearrangement uses TRBV3-1 (or the pseudogene TRBV3-2) and TRBJ2-1, with D perhaps TRBD1 (6 bases). The CDR3 loop spans 13 amino acids. The V gene's germline CDR1 is LGHDT and CDR2 YNNKEL (reference sequence). Trimming removed 5 bases at V and 10 bases at J, with 15 bases between. In DNA form, the CDR3 reads TGTGCCAGCAGCGCAATCTATGGGACAGAGCAGTTCTTC. This codes for CASSAIYGTEQFF.

The chain couples TRBV3-1 (or the pseudogene TRBV3-2) to TRBJ1-1; TRBD1 might be the D (5 bases). The CDR3 spans 12 residues. Germline-derived CDR1 and CDR2 are LGHDT and YNNKEL (reference sequence). V lost 3 bases to trimming and J lost 10 bases, with 12 bases between them. In DNA, the CDR3 is TGTGCCAGCAGCCAGGAAGCCGGGGGAGCTTTCTTT. This translates into CASSQEAGGAFF.